Below, 3 T cell receptor beta chains from the same sample are listed, as sequenced in a study of blood T cells in healthy people across ages (dated by TCRdb to between 2015 and 2016). The method behind the library was 5' RACE. Sequenced using an Illumina HiSeq 2500. A second PCR of about 7 to 12 cycles was run with a J-beta primer mix and a sample-barcoded 5' primer. The raw public reads went through TCRdb reprocessing: fastp at Q25, MiXCR clone calling, in-frame beta chains kept. Every entry covers one CDR3 protein and lists the most common genes and DNA from its rows. Counted in this sample were 800,000 to 950,000 distinct CDR3 sequences; around 29% of them appeared once. 10% of the sample rests with the top ten. These same records also appear under a second study, on T cells of mothers and their children.

The specimen sequenced was blood. These receptor sequences come from a woman aged 40-49 years in good health.

V and J are TRBV5-1 and TRBJ2-1; no definite D call. V was shortened by 0 bases and J by 6 bases, with 10 bases between the two germline ends. There are 14 residues in the CDR3. Germline V gene data show CDR1 as SGHRS and CDR2 as YFSETQ. CDR3 DNA: TGCGCCAGCAGCTTGGGCAGGTTTGGCAATGAGCAGTTCTTC. Protein sequence: CASSLGRFGNEQFF.

A remark on this clonotype: A read error may produce the germline difference seen at one junction end. V and J are TRBV5-5 and TRBJ2-3; no reliable D call. CDR1 and CDR2 from the germline V gene are SGHKS and YYEKEE (reference sequence). This CDR3 is 13 amino acids long. This CDR3 reads CANSLIQRDTQYF. Written as DNA, the CDR3 is TGTGCCAACAGCTTGATCCAGAGGGATACGCAGTATTTT.

The rearrangement joins TRBV29-1 to TRBJ1-1; no clear D gene. Per germline, CDR1 SQVTM and CDR2 ANQGSEA. V lost 4 bases and J lost 1, with 7 bases in between. The length of the CDR3 is 12 residues. DNA of the CDR3: TGCAGCGTTGTATCCCAGAACACTGAAGCTTTCTTT. It translates to CSVVSQNTEAFF.